This entry concerns a single T cell receptor beta chain. The protocol was immunoSEQ multiplex PCR, while the TCRdb copy is restricted to in-frame clones and leaves out a portion. Of around 69,000 clones in the sample, approximately 90% are singletons; the top ten hold about 0.87%. Stated time point: peripheral blood 6 weeks after treatment start. This entry is derived from a study of PD-L1 blockade in urothelial cancer. Germline V gene lookup returns CDR1 LNHNV and CDR2 YYDKDF (reference sequence). Between the trimmed V and J ends, which lost 3 bases and 2 bases, there was a span of 11 bases. The CDR3 spans 14 residues.

Sequencing used PBMCs, obtained around atezolizumab (anti-PD-L1) treatment. J is TRBJ2-7 and V is TRBV15, with a weak D call TRBD1 (6 bases). This TCR came from a woman aged 80 or over with urothelial cancer. DNA of the CDR3: TGTGCCACCAGCAGTGAACAGGGAGCCTACGAGCAGTACTTC. Translation gives CATSSEQGAYEQYF.